This T cell receptor beta chain was sequenced in a study of T cells in Graves' hyperthyroidism and ophthalmopathy. Overall study context: Peripheral blood was acquired at first diagnosis, ahead of any therapy whatsoever.

Using RNA transcripts as the source, TCR beta CDR3 regions were amplified. During a first-round RT-PCR of the TCR CDR3, the HTBI primer set was used. TCRdb used MiXCR to reprocess the multiplex PCR reads, holding one entry per CDR3 protein. The table includes about 600,000 distinct CDR3 sequences, around 16% detected once. Based on clinical symptoms, serum thyroxine and TRAb, thyroid ultrasound and orbital computed tomography, diagnoses were reached. This clonotype was detected ten times or more. This CDR3 has 12 amino acids. Trimming removed 0 bases from V and 4 bases from J, with 4 bases in between. Germline CDR1 and CDR2: SGHRS and YFSETQ.

Sequencing was done on a sample of blood. J is TRBJ1-2 and V is TRBV5-1; D unresolved. This sequence originates from a woman aged 40 to 50 with Graves' ophthalmopathy. The CDR3 reads CASSLDGYGYTF. Here the CDR3 DNA reads TGCGCCAGCAGCTTGGACGGCTATGGCTACACCTTC.